A single sample gave rise to the 24 T cell receptor beta chains below, sequenced in a study of blood T cell repertoires in COVID-19. Data came from immunoSEQ multiplex PCR; TCRdb stores just in-frame clones and leaves some out. The sample lists 90,000 to 150,000 clones, around 86% seen once, with approximately 10% in the top ten. The sample taken for sequencing was peripheral blood. The receptors derive from an elderly man with acute or convalescent COVID-19.

This rearrangement joins TRBV30 to TRBJ1-1; D remains ambiguous. Germline V lookup: CDR1 GTSNPN, CDR2 SVGIG (reference sequence). Between the trimmed V and J ends, which lost 3 bases and 5 bases, there was a span of 10 bases. This CDR3 is 12 amino acids long. The DNA of the CDR3 is TGTGCCTGGAGCCTCCCCCAGACTGAAGCTTTCTTT. It yields the protein CAWSLPQTEAFF.

This chain joins TRBV19 and TRBJ2-5; 8 bases are shared with TRBD1. This CDR3 has 16 amino acids. V lost 8 bases to trimming and J lost 0 bases; unmatched junction nucleotides: 11. Germline V gene data show CDR1 as LNHDA and CDR2 as SQIVND (reference sequence). The CDR3 spells CASASSRGPNQETQYF. The CDR3 region has the DNA TGTGCCAGTGCCAGCTCCAGGGGGCCTAACCAAGAGACCCAGTACTTC.

This clone was seen a few times. V gene TRBV5-4 combines with J gene TRBJ1-2; 7 bases align to TRBD1. Germline CDR1 reads SGHNT; CDR2 reads YYREEE (reference sequence). The CDR3 totals 13 residues. The ends lost 4 bases at V and 7 bases at J; junction bases unmatched: 7. DNA of the CDR3: TGTGCCAGCAGCCGAGACAGGGCGCGTGGCTACACCTTC. Translation gives CASSRDRARGYTF.

V is TRBV18 and J is TRBJ1-2; unclear D gene. Germline-derived CDR1 and CDR2 are KGHSH and LQKENI. The germline V and J ends were trimmed by 4 bases and 7 bases, with 16 bases remaining between them. This CDR3 contains 14 residues. The CDR3 is CASSLTREGVGYTF. CDR3 nucleotide sequence: TGTGCCAGCTCACTAACCCGGGAGGGAGTTGGCTACACCTTC.

This clone was found a few times. The chain has TRBV9 and TRBJ2-2, with TRBD2 matching over 7 bases. In germline, CDR1 is SGDLS, CDR2 YYNGEE. The CDR3 spans 17 residues. Germline trimming cut 3 bases from V and 0 bases from J; bases unmatched to any gene: 8. CDR3 sequence reads: CASSGRISGANTGELFF. For the CDR3, the DNA is TGTGCCAGCAGCGGGAGGATCAGCGGGGCGAACACCGGGGAGCTGTTTTTT.

This clone was seen once. The rearrangement uses TRBV6-5 and TRBJ2-7; tentatively, D is TRBD2 (5 bases). CDR1 is MNHEY and CDR2 is SVGAGI in the germline V gene. With 5 bases removed from V and 2 bases from J, the gap between germline ends came to 10 bases. There are 13 residues in the CDR3. The CDR3 loop reads CASSRAGAYEQYF. In DNA, the CDR3 is TGTGCCAGCAGTCGTGCCGGGGCCTACGAGCAGTACTTC.

This clone was found once. V and J are TRBV4-3 and TRBJ2-5; 14 nucleotides agree with TRBD2. The CDR3 runs to 17 residues. Per germline, CDR1 LGHNA and CDR2 YSLEER. V shed 0 bases, J shed 7 bases, and the junction held 7 bases outside the gene matches. CDR3 sequence (DNA): TGCGCCAGCAGCCAAGAGACTAGCGGGAGGGTGAGCGCGACCCAGTACTTC. Its translation: CASSQETSGRVSATQYF.

This clone was counted once. V is TRBV29-1 and J is TRBJ2-5, with 10 bases aligning to TRBD1. The length of the CDR3 is 14 residues. V was clipped by 0 bases and J by 4 bases; unmatched bases: 2. The V gene's germline CDR1 is SQVTM and CDR2 ANQGSEA. This CDR3 is CSVEEGTGVETQYF. In DNA form, the CDR3 reads TGCAGCGTTGAAGAGGGGACAGGGGTAGAGACCCAGTACTTC.

This clone was seen a handful of times. The same CDR3 can be traced to other DNA sequences in this sample. The chain couples TRBV5-1 to TRBJ1-3; D is possibly TRBD1 (6 bases). The CDR3 loop spans 15 amino acids. The V end was cut by 0 bases, the J end by 4 bases, with 11 bases between. Germline CDR1 and CDR2: SGHRS and YFSETQ. The CDR3 reads CASSLAVGAGNTIYF. The DNA of the CDR3 is TGCGCCAGCAGCTTGGCCGTGGGGGCGGGAAACACCATATATTTT.

The V call is TRBV9, the J call TRBJ1-1; D gene uncertain. CDR3 length equals 17 residues. V shed 0 bases and J shed 1 base, with 16 bases lying between them. Germline V CDR1 and CDR2: SGDLS, YYNGEE. CDR3: CASSVGAIARKNTEAFF. In DNA form, the CDR3 reads TGTGCCAGCAGCGTAGGAGCTATAGCGAGAAAGAACACTGAAGCTTTCTTT.

The chain recombines TRBV18 with TRBJ2-7; 9 bases line up with TRBD1. Germline-derived CDR1 and CDR2 are KGHSH and LQKENI. V gave up 3 bases and J gave up 9 bases; unmatched junction bases: 6. This CDR3 has 13 amino acids. The DNA for the CDR3 is TGTGCCAGCTCACCCGGGACAGGGTTGGGGCAGTACTTC. The encoded protein is CASSPGTGLGQYF. Based on the CDR3 plus reference TRBV18 and TRBJ2-7, the full variable domain is NAGVMQNPRHLVRRRGQEARLRCSPMKGHSHVYWYRQLPEEGLKFMVYLQKENIIDESGMPKERFSAEFPKEGPSILRIQQVVRGDSAAYFCASSPGTGLGQYFGPGTRLTVT.

The chain couples TRBV7-3 to TRBJ2-1, with 8 bases lining up with TRBD2. The CDR3 has 15 amino acids. The V segment lost 1 base and the J segment 7 bases; nucleotides outside the gene matches: 6. From germline, CDR1 is SGHTA and CDR2 FQGTGA. In DNA form, the CDR3 reads TGTGCCAGCAGCTTAATGGGACTAGGGACGAATGAGCAGTTCTTC. It is translated as CASSLMGLGTNEQFF.

The chain combines TRBV9 with TRBJ2-5; D may be TRBD1 (5 bases). V was shortened by 4 bases and J by 2 bases, with 18 bases between the two germline ends. The CDR3 runs to 16 residues. Per the germline V gene, CDR1 is SGDLS and CDR2 is YYNGEE. CDR3 in amino acids: CASSPGAIPLQETQYF. CDR3 coding DNA: TGTGCCAGCAGCCCTGGGGCAATACCGCTTCAAGAGACCCAGTACTTC.

The V and J genes are TRBV6-2 or TRBV6-3 and TRBJ2-7, with 8 bases identical to TRBD2. The J segment lost 9 bases and the V segment lost 5 bases, leaving 18 bases of the junction unmatched. The CDR3 runs 16 residues. CDR1 is MNHEY, CDR2 SVGEGT, per germline. In DNA, the CDR3 is TGTGCCAGCAGTGCCCTAACGTGGACTAGCTTCGAGGGGCAGTACTTC. It yields the protein CASSALTWTSFEGQYF.

The chain has TRBV7-2 and TRBJ2-6; TRBD2 matches at 11 bases. The CDR3 extends over 17 amino acids. V shed 5 bases, J shed 0 bases, and the junction held 3 bases outside the gene matches. Looked up from germline, CDR1 is SGHTA and CDR2 is FQGNSA. CDR3 region: CASSGTSGVSGANVLTF. The CDR3 DNA reads TGTGCCAGCAGCGGGACTAGCGGAGTCTCTGGGGCCAACGTCCTGACTTTC.

V is TRBV19 and J is TRBJ2-2, with TRBD2 as a possible D gene (6 bases). This CDR3 is built from 14 residues. The V gene's germline CDR1 is LNHDA and CDR2 SQIVND (reference sequence). Trimming removed 0 bases at V and 8 bases at J, with 10 bases between. In DNA form, the CDR3 reads TGTGCCAGTAGTATAGACGGGACTCCGGGGGAGCTGTTTTTT. Its translation: CASSIDGTPGELFF.

This clone was detected only once. The chain is built from TRBV10-3 and TRBJ2-1, with D perhaps matching TRBD2 (6 bases). The germline CDR1 and CDR2 sequences are ENHRY and SYGVKD. The V gene lost 3 bases and the J gene lost 4 bases, with 10 bases spanning the gap. CDR3 length: 14 amino acids. The CDR3 sequence: CAISDAGFYNEQFF. DNA for the CDR3: TGTGCCATCAGTGACGCGGGGTTTTACAATGAGCAGTTCTTC.

The genes are TRBV7-2 and TRBJ2-3, with 10 nucleotides matching TRBD1. CDR3 length equals 18 residues. Germline trimming cut 2 bases from V and 3 bases from J; bases unmatched to any gene: 11. Germline V gene lookup returns CDR1 SGHTA and CDR2 FQGNSA. DNA for the CDR3: TGTGCCAGCAGCTTAAGGACAGGGGGAATGGGTATGACAGATACGCAGTATTTT. As protein: CASSLRTGGMGMTDTQYF. The full variable domain, rest sourced from reference TRBV7-2 and TRBJ2-3, is GAGVSQSPSNKVTEKGKDVELRCDPISGHTALYWYRQSLGQGLEFLIYFQGNSAPDKSGLPSDRFSAERTGGSVSTLTIQRTQQEDSAVYLCASSLRTGGMGMTDTQYFGPGTRLTVL.

This chain joins TRBV25-1 and TRBJ2-2; D perhaps matches TRBD1 (6 bases). The CDR3 totals 15 residues. Trimming removed 1 base at V and 4 bases at J, with 10 bases between. Germline CDR1 is MGHDK and CDR2 is SYGVNS. The CDR3 spells CASSEFLGGTGELFF. Written as DNA, the CDR3 is TGTGCCAGCAGTGAATTCCTAGGGGGCACCGGGGAGCTGTTTTTT.

The chain employs TRBV6-5 and TRBJ1-6; 7 bases are a match to TRBD1. CDR1 and CDR2 (germline): MNHEY, SVGAGI. J lost 9 bases, V lost 5 bases, and 10 bases had no gene match. This CDR3 spans 15 amino acids. The CDR3, as DNA: TGTGCCAGCAGTCCTTCCACAGGGGTGGTTTCACCCCTCCACTTT. Its protein is CASSPSTGVVSPLHF.

The rearrangement uses TRBV18 and TRBJ2-3; 12 nucleotides agree with TRBD2. Trimming took 4 bases from V and 1 from J; bases not matched to a gene: 3. This CDR3 has 16 residues. Germline values: CDR1 KGHSH, CDR2 LQKENI. The CDR3 sequence: CASSLRLAGGTDTQYF. For the CDR3, the DNA is TGTGCCAGCTCACTGCGACTAGCGGGAGGCACAGATACGCAGTATTTT.

This chain links TRBV19 with TRBJ1-5; D gene unclear. Germline CDR1 is LNHDA and CDR2 is SQIVND (reference sequence). V was shortened by 3 bases and J by 4 bases, with 10 bases between the two germline ends. CDR3 length: 14 residues. DNA of the CDR3: TGTGCCAGTAGTATCCTTGAGATTAATCAGCCCCAGCATTTT. This encodes CASSILEINQPQHF.

This clone was counted a single time. V and J are TRBV10-3 and TRBJ1-5; 11 bases align to TRBD1. The CDR3 is 14 amino acids. Germline CDR1 ENHRY, CDR2 SYGVKD. V gave up 10 bases and J gave up 6 bases; unmatched junction bases: 8. CDR3 bases: TGTGCCACTCACACGGGACAGGGGGGTCAGCCCCAGCATTTT. This translates into CATHTGQGGQPQHF.

This chain connects TRBV3-1 (or the pseudogene TRBV3-2) to TRBJ1-6; 7 bases line up with TRBD1. With 4 bases clipped from V and 5 bases from J, the junction kept 2 bases outside the gene matches. This CDR3 contains 14 residues. The V gene's germline CDR1 is LGHDT and CDR2 YNNKEL (reference sequence). The CDR3 DNA follows: TGTGCCAGCAGCCCCGGGACAGATAATTCACCCCTCCACTTT. Protein sequence: CASSPGTDNSPLHF.